This T cell receptor (beta chain) was recorded in a study of shared clonotypes between healthy human individuals. Looking at the study overall: Two women and a few men aged 18 to 49 served as donors. Per donor, three plates held CD4 naive cells, three held CD4 memory, two held CD8 naive and one held CD8 memory.

Naive-designated CD8 cells lacked CD45RO, were positively enriched for CCR7, and omitted terminally differentiated effector memory CD45RA+ cells. The data were produced by immunoSEQ multiplex PCR, yet TCRdb's version contains in-frame clones alone and is incomplete. The data hold about 680,000 clones, with roughly nine tenths observed a single time. CDR1 and CDR2 (germline): LGHNA, YNFKEQ. V lost 0 bases and J 3 bases, leaving 9 bases between the germline ends. The CDR3 is 14 amino acids. Concerning this clone: Its matching antigen is unknown.

Findings of the study overall: An expected dependence of interdonor clonotype sharing on sequencing depth was noted.

The clonotype was recovered from a man aged 30-40 years in good health. The chain is built from TRBV4-2 and TRBJ2-7, with D maybe TRBD2 (6 bases). The source material was naive CD8+ T cells sorted from blood. CDR3 in DNA: TGTGCCAGCAGCCAAGAGCTGGGACTCTACGAGCAGTACTTC. Amino acid sequence: CASSQELGLYEQYF.